The clone carrying this TCR beta chain was counted between two and nine times. TCRdb keeps only in-frame clones here, not all; method: immunoSEQ multiplex PCR. The sample includes about 20,000 clones, less than 90% of them seen just once. This CDR3 has 14 amino acids. Germline V gene lookup returns CDR1 PRHDT and CDR2 FYEKMQ (reference sequence). J gave up 2 bases and V 4 bases, and 4 bases lay outside the gene matches. These data come from a study of T cell changes during pregnancy in multiple sclerosis. The receptor was derived from a female donor in good health, enrolled as a control in a pregnancy study. V usage is TRBV13 and J usage is TRBJ2-5, with TRBD1 identical over 7 bases. Material: CD8+ T cells from peripheral blood mononuclear cells, obtained after pregnancy. This chain's CDR3 is CASSSTGAQETQYF. In nucleotides, the CDR3 is TGTGCCAGCAGCTCCACAGGGGCGCAAGAGACCCAGTACTTC.